This T cell receptor beta chain was recorded in a study of blood T cell repertoires in COVID-19. The length of the CDR3 is 15 residues. Germline V lookup: CDR1 SQVTM, CDR2 ANQGSEA. V was pared by 6 bases and J by 4 bases, with 10 bases of the junction left unmatched. Libraries were prepared by immunoSEQ multiplex PCR; TCRdb keeps only in-frame clonotypes and omits some of them. Among about 68,000 clones listed, roughly 80% were seen once. The specimen was peripheral blood. The sequence was obtained from a man in his fifties or sixties with active COVID-19. The chain recombines TRBV29-1 with TRBJ2-1; 9 nucleotides match TRBD1. The DNA for the CDR3 is TGCAGCGTCCCGACCGGGACAGGGATTTACAATGAGCAGTTCTTC. Protein sequence: CSVPTGTGIYNEQFF.